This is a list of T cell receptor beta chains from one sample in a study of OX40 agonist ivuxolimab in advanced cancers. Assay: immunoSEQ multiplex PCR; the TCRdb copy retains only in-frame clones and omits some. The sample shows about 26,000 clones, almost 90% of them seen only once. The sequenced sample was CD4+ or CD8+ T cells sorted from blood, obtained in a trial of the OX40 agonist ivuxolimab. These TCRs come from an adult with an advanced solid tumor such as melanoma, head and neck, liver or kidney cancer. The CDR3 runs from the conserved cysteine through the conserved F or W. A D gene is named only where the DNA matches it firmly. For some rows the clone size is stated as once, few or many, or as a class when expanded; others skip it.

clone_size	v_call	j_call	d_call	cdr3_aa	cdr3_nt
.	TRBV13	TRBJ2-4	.	CASSLVLAKNIQYF	TGTGCCAGCAGCTTAGTCCTAGCCAAAAACATTCAGTACTTC
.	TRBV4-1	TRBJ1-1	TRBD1	CASSQGGQGFKAEAFF	TGCGCCAGCAGCCAGGGGGGACAGGGATTTAAGGCTGAAGCTTTCTTT
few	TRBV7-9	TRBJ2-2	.	CASSHTETGFTGELFF	TGTGCCAGCAGCCACACGGAGACAGGCTTCACCGGGGAGCTGTTTTTT
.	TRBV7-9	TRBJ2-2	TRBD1	CASSLIGQVRTGELFF	TGTGCCAGCAGCTTAATAGGACAGGTTCGAACCGGGGAGCTGTTTTTT
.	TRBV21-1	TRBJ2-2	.	CASGGQGRVTGELFF	TGTGCCAGCGGGGGGCAGGGGCGAGTCACCGGGGAGCTGTTTTTT
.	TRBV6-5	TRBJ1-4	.	CASSGAATNEKLFF	TGTGCCAGCAGCGGGGCAGCAACTAATGAAAAACTGTTTTTT
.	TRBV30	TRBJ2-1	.	CAWSTGQSNEQFF	TGTGCCTGGAGTACAGGGCAGAGCAATGAGCAGTTCTTC
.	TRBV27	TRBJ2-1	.	CASSLLSEINNEQFF	TGTGCCAGCAGTTTACTTAGCGAGATAAACAATGAGCAGTTCTTC
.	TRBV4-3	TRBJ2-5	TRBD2	CASSQDREGETQYF	TGCGCCAGCAGCCAAGACAGGGAGGGTGAGACCCAGTACTTC
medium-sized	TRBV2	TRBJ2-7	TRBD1	CASSRTGGNEQYF	TGTGCCAGCAGTAGGACAGGGGGCAACGAGCAGTACTTC
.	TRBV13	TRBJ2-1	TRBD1	CASSPDRGLYNEQFF	TGTGCCAGCAGCCCCGACAGGGGGCTTTACAATGAGCAGTTCTTC
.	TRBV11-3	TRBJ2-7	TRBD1	CASSQTGDYEQYF	TGTGCCAGCAGTCAGACAGGGGACTACGAGCAGTACTTC
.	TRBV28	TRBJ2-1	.	CASKTLGGYNEQFF	TGTGCCAGCAAGACTCTGGGGGGATACAATGAGCAGTTCTTC
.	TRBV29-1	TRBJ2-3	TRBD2	CSAVGLAVTLPFSTDTQYF	TGCAGCGCCGTGGGACTAGCAGTCACGCTGCCCTTCAGCACAGATACGCAGTATTTT
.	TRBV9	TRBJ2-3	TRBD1	CASSVDWDRGTDTQYF	TGTGCCAGCAGCGTAGATTGGGACAGGGGCACAGATACGCAGTATTTT
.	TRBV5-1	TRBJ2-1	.	CASSLGGLLYNEQFF	TGCGCCAGCAGCTTGGGCGGCCTACTCTACAATGAGCAGTTCTTC
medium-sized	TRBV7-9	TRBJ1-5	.	CASSLSAGNQPQHF	TGTGCCAGCAGCTTATCGGCTGGGAACCAGCCCCAGCATTTT
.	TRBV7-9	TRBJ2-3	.	CASSLTLLRDHRADTQYF	TGTGCCAGCAGCTTGACCCTACTCCGGGACCACCGGGCAGATACGCAGTATTTT
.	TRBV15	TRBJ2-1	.	CATSRPGMFTGNEQFF	TGTGCCACCAGCAGACCTGGGATGTTCACTGGGAATGAGCAGTTCTTC
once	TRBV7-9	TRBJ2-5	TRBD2	CASSLEEAGGEETQYF	TGTGCCAGCAGCTTAGAGGAGGCGGGGGGGGAAGAGACCCAGTACTTC
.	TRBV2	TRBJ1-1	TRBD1	CASSEGQGAMGTEAFF	TGTGCCAGCAGTGAAGGACAGGGGGCGATGGGCACTGAAGCTTTCTTT
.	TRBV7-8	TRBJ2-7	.	CASSLVSGEYEQYF	TGTGCCAGCAGCTTAGTCAGCGGAGAATACGAGCAGTACTTC
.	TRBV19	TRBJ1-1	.	CASSPGTEAFF	TGTGCCAGTAGTCCTGGCACTGAAGCTTTCTTT
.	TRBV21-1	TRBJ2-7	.	CASSLVASYEQYF	TGTGCCAGCAGCCTCGTAGCATCGTACGAGCAGTACTTC
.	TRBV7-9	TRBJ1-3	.	CASSPVLDMSSGNTIYF	TGTGCCAGCAGCCCAGTCCTAGACATGAGCTCTGGAAACACCATATATTTT
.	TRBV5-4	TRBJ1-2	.	CASSLGPAGGGYTF	TGTGCCAGCAGCTTGGGCCCCGCGGGTGGTGGCTACACCTTC
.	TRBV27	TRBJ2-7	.	CASSLGSGAYEQYF	TGTGCCAGCAGTTTAGGATCCGGCGCCTACGAGCAGTACTTC
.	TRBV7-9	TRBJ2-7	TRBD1	CASSNWDRFYEQYF	TGTGCCAGCAGCAACTGGGACAGATTCTACGAGCAGTACTTC
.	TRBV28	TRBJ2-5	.	CATNTRSMETQYF	TGTGCCACTAATACCCGTTCGATGGAGACCCAGTACTTC
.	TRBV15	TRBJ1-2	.	CATSREANTAYGYTF	TGTGCCACCAGCAGAGAGGCCAATACGGCCTATGGCTACACCTTC
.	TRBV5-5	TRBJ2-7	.	CASSLAPEQYF	TGTGCCAGCAGCTTGGCACCCGAGCAGTACTTC
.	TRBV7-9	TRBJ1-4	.	CASSRGPGGNEKLFF	TGTGCCAGCAGCCGGGGGCCGGGAGGTAATGAAAAACTGTTTTTT
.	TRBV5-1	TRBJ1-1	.	CASSFTGYTEAFF	TGCGCCAGCAGTTTCACAGGGTACACTGAAGCTTTCTTT
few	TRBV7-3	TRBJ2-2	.	CASSSSRDRVGELFF	TGTGCCAGCAGCTCCTCCCGGGACCGAGTCGGGGAGCTGTTTTTT
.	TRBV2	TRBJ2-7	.	CASPPTEQTYEQYF	TGTGCCAGTCCCCCGACTGAGCAAACCTACGAGCAGTACTTC
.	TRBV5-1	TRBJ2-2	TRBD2	CASSLLVAGGQDTGELFF	TGCGCCAGCAGCTTGCTGGTAGCGGGAGGGCAGGACACCGGGGAGCTGTTTTTT
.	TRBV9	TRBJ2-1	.	CASSVRPKGFPYNEQFF	TGTGCCAGCAGCGTCCGACCTAAGGGGTTCCCCTACAATGAGCAGTTCTTC
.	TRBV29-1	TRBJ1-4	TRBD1	CSVPGQGEKLFF	TGCAGCGTCCCCGGACAGGGGGAAAAACTGTTTTTT
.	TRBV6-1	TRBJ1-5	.	CASTREHYSNQPQHF	TGTGCCAGCACTCGAGAGCATTATAGCAATCAGCCCCAGCATTTT
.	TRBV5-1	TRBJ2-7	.	CASSLTGTYEQYF	TGCGCCAGCAGCTTGACAGGGACCTACGAGCAGTACTTC
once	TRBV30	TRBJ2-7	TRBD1	CAWSGTGGEQYF	TGTGCCTGGAGTGGGACAGGGGGCGAGCAGTACTTC
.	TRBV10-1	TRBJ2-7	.	CATSRDLSSYEQYF	TGCGCCACCTCGCGGGACTTGAGCTCCTACGAGCAGTACTTC
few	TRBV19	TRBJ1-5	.	CASHTLNQPQHF	TGTGCCAGTCACACTCTAAATCAGCCCCAGCATTTT
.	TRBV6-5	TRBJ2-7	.	CASSPSEIHEQYF	TGTGCCAGCAGTCCCTCCGAAATTCACGAGCAGTACTTC
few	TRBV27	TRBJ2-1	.	CASSLSPYNEQFF	TGTGCCAGCAGTTTAAGCCCTTACAATGAGCAGTTCTTC
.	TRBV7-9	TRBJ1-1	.	CASSLEGIGGATEAFF	TGTGCCAGCAGCTTAGAAGGCATAGGGGGGGCCACTGAAGCTTTCTTT
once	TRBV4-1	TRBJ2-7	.	CASSQQGFSYEQYF	TGCGCCAGCAGCCAACAGGGGTTTTCCTACGAGCAGTACTTC
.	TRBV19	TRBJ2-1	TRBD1	CASSHGTGGYNEQFF	TGTGCCAGTAGTCACGGGACAGGGGGATACAATGAGCAGTTCTTC
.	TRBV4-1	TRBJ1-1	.	CASSQGSGTTEAFF	TGCGCCAGCAGCCAAGGGTCGGGGACTACTGAAGCTTTCTTT
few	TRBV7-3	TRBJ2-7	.	CASSSTKDAYEQYF	TGTGCCAGCAGCTCGACAAAGGACGCTTACGAGCAGTACTTC
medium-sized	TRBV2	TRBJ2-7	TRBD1	CASWTGGYYEQYF	TGTGCCAGTTGGACAGGGGGCTATTACGAGCAGTACTTC
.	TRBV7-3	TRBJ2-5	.	CASSPGQLSGETQYF	TGTGCCAGCAGCCCTGGACAGCTTAGTGGGGAGACCCAGTACTTC
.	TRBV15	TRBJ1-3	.	CATSSLRGDPGNTIYF	TGTGCCACCAGCTCCCTGCGGGGGGATCCTGGAAACACCATATATTTT
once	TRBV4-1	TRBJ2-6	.	CASSQVTTSGANVLTF	TGCGCCAGCAGCCAAGTGACCACCTCTGGGGCCAACGTCCTGACTTTC
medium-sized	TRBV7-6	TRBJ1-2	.	CASSLDQIGYTF	TGTGCCAGCAGCTTAGACCAGATTGGCTACACCTTC
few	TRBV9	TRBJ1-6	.	CASSVDGFPPLHF	TGTGCCAGCAGCGTAGATGGGTTCCCACCCCTCCACTTT
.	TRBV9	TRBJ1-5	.	CASSVAHGQPQHF	TGTGCCAGCAGCGTAGCTCACGGGCAGCCCCAGCATTTT
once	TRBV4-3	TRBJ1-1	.	CASSQDPNVNTEAFF	TGCGCCAGCAGCCAAGATCCGAACGTGAACACTGAAGCTTTCTTT
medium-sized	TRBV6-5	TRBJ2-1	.	CASSRGPLSYNEQFF	TGTGCCAGCAGTCGGGGGCCCCTCTCCTACAATGAGCAGTTCTTC